Included here is one TCR beta chain sequence, with context. Its target is not known. The data were obtained in a study of shared clonotypes between healthy human individuals. Findings and limits, study-wide: Investigators collected only blood, and repertoires in tissues likely differ. Around 5.3% of naive CD4 clonotypes were shared across four donors.

The method was immunoSEQ multiplex PCR; TCRdb's version includes in-frame clones alone and lacks a portion of them. The profile shows more than 2,000,000 clones, more than 85% of them singletons. Between the trimmed V and J ends, which lost 0 bases and 3 bases, there was a span of 20 bases. Germline CDR1 reads LGHNA; CDR2 reads YSLEER. The CDR3 runs to 18 residues. This clonotype was obtained from a man aged 18 to 30 in good health. Some clones in this sample may be carry-over from other donors' samples. V usage is TRBV4-3 and J usage is TRBJ1-1, with D tentatively TRBD1 (6 bases). Sequencing was done on a sample of naive CD4+ T cells from PBMCs. Subset reported: CD45RA+ positively selected. Here the CDR3 DNA reads TGCGCCAGCAGCCAAGATTTAGGGGGGGCCGCCGGGGACACTGAAGCTTTCTTT. This codes for CASSQDLGGAAGDTEAFF.